The clone carrying this T cell receptor beta chain has a handful of counts. These data are taken from a study of blood T cells in healthy people across ages. Alongside a J-beta primer mix, a sample-barcoded 5' primer served in a second PCR lasting roughly 7 to 11 cycles. Each CDR3 protein is one row after TCRdb ran MiXCR on the 5' RACE reads. The sample comprises roughly 1.6 million distinct CDR3 sequences, about 35% of which are singletons, and about 11% rests with the top ten. Trimming took off 7 bases at V and 6 bases at J, with 16 bases between the two ends. CDR3 length: 13 residues. Germline V gene data show CDR1 as MNHEY and CDR2 as SVGEGT.

This sequence joins TRBV6-2 or TRBV6-3 and TRBJ2-7, with a tentative D call TRBD2 (6 bases). The sequenced material came from blood. The clonotype comes from a young woman in good health. CDR3 sequence (DNA): TGTGCCAGCACCTCGGATCCCGGGGGCGAGCAGTACTTC. This translates into CASTSDPGGEQYF.